The rows below give T cell receptor beta chains drawn from one sample of a study of graft-versus-host responses after intestinal transplantation. Profiled with immunoSEQ multiplex PCR; TCRdb holds only in-frame clones, not every one. The sample holds some 55,000 clones, about 90% seen once. The sequenced sample was PBMCs, obtained approximately 97 weeks after intestinal transplant. Every receptor here comes from a human patient who received an intestinal transplant, so some T cells may come from the graft donor. Each CDR3 is given with its conserved first and last residue. Fields, in order: J gene, clone size, CDR3 length, V gene, D gene, CDR3 DNA, CDR3 protein. The D gene is left open where the match is weak. Clone size is stated in some rows and not others, as once, few, many or a class when expanded.

TRBJ1-1	.	13	TRBV7-9	.	TGTGCCAGCAGCTTAGAAGGGTGGGTGAGGGCTTTCTTT	CASSLEGWVRAFF
TRBJ2-7	.	17	TRBV5-1	TRBD1	TGCGCCAGCAGCTTGGATCGCGCCGGGACAGGAGGGTACGAGCAGTACTTC	CASSLDRAGTGGYEQYF
TRBJ1-2	.	13	TRBV19	.	TGTGCCAGTACTAACAGGTTCCTCTATGGCTACACCTTC	CASTNRFLYGYTF
TRBJ1-2	.	12	TRBV18	.	TGTGCCAGCTCACCAGGACAGTCGGGCTACACCTTC	CASSPGQSGYTF
TRBJ1-3	.	17	TRBV4-1	.	TGCGCCAGCAGCCCCGGGGGTTGGAGGACAACTGGAAACACCATATATTTT	CASSPGGWRTTGNTIYF
TRBJ1-2	.	14	TRBV2	.	TGTGCCAGCAGTGAAGGGTCCAGGAACTATGGCTACACCTTC	CASSEGSRNYGYTF
TRBJ1-1	.	12	TRBV30	.	TGTGCCTGGGACAGGCTCGGCACTGAAGCTTTCTTT	CAWDRLGTEAFF
TRBJ2-1	.	18	TRBV19	TRBD1	TGTGCCAGTACTCAGACAGGGGGCGCAAATAATTTATACAATGAGCAGTTCTTC	CASTQTGGANNLYNEQFF
TRBJ1-1	.	15	TRBV9	.	TGTGCCAGCAGCGTAGGGCCGGGGTTGAACACTGAAGCTTTCTTT	CASSVGPGLNTEAFF
TRBJ2-7	.	14	TRBV5-1	TRBD1	TGCGCCAGCAGCTTGGCCGGGACAGGGTACGAGCAGTACTTC	CASSLAGTGYEQYF
TRBJ2-1	once	15	TRBV7-2	TRBD1	TGTGCCAGCAGCCGTTTACAGGGGGGTTACAATGAGCAGTTCTTC	CASSRLQGGYNEQFF
TRBJ2-6	.	15	TRBV5-4	.	TGTGCCAGCGGCTTCAAGGTTGGTGGGGCCAACGTCCTGACTTTC	CASGFKVGGANVLTF
TRBJ2-3	.	17	TRBV11-2	.	TGTGCCAGCAGCTTAACACCCGGGCAGGGGGGGTTCGATACGCAGTATTTT	CASSLTPGQGGFDTQYF
TRBJ2-7	.	15	TRBV27	TRBD1	TGTGCCAGCAGTTTATCACAGGGGGGTCGCTACGAGCAGTACTTC	CASSLSQGGRYEQYF
TRBJ1-4	once	12	TRBV19	.	TGTGCCAGTAGTATGAGGGATGAAAAACTGTTTTTT	CASSMRDEKLFF
TRBJ1-2	.	12	TRBV29-1	.	TGCAGCGCTGGTGGGGGGGTTGATGGCTACACCTTC	CSAGGGVDGYTF
TRBJ1-1	.	14	TRBV7-9	.	TGTGCCAGCAGCTTGCAGGGCCGGAACACTGAAGCTTTCTTT	CASSLQGRNTEAFF
TRBJ2-7	.	12	TRBV11-3	.	TGTGCCAGCAGCTTACCTAGCTACGAGCAGTACTTC	CASSLPSYEQYF
TRBJ2-5	.	17	TRBV10-3	.	TGTGCCATCAGTGAGTCCGCCGGGGGAGGGGGGAGAGAGACCCAGTACTTC	CAISESAGGGGRETQYF
TRBJ2-1	once	15	TRBV5-1	.	TGCGCCAGCAGCTTGTTAAGTGTATACATGAATGAGCAGTTCTTC	CASSLLSVYMNEQFF
TRBJ1-1	.	16	TRBV19	TRBD1	TGTGCCAGTATTACAGGGGGCCTAGGGCCGAGCGCTGAAGCTTTCTTT	CASITGGLGPSAEAFF
TRBJ2-5	.	14	TRBV19	.	TGTGCCAGTAGTATAGGTTTCCAGGGAGAGACCCAGTACTTC	CASSIGFQGETQYF
TRBJ2-2	.	14	TRBV5-1	.	TGCGCCAGCTCCGGGGAGGCGAACACCGGGGAGCTGTTTTTT	CASSGEANTGELFF
TRBJ1-6	.	12	TRBV2	.	TGTGCCAGCAAGGACTTAAATTCACCCCTCCACTTT	CASKDLNSPLHF
TRBJ2-5	.	18	TRBV7-2	TRBD2	TGTGCCAGCAGCTCCGGTTTTCGAGCGGGGTATTTCCAAGAGACCCAGTACTTC	CASSSGFRAGYFQETQYF
TRBJ2-1	.	12	TRBV6-1	.	TGTGCCAGCAAATGGACTGCCAATGAGCAGTTCTTC	CASKWTANEQFF
TRBJ1-4	.	15	TRBV21-1	.	TGTGCCAGCAGCGGCGGGACCGTGGATAATGAAAAACTGTTTTTT	CASSGGTVDNEKLFF
TRBJ2-1	once	11	TRBV25-1	.	TGTGCCAGCAGTGAATTTGATGAGCAGTTCTTC	CASSEFDEQFF
TRBJ2-2	.	16	TRBV7-9	.	TGTGCCAGCAGCTTAGTGGGAGGATCGAACACCGGGGAGCTGTTTTTT	CASSLVGGSNTGELFF
TRBJ2-3	.	14	TRBV7-9	.	TGTGCCAGCAGCACGTATATAGGGACAGATACGCAGTATTTT	CASSTYIGTDTQYF
TRBJ2-7	.	13	TRBV7-9	.	TGTGCCAGCAGCTTAAGCGGTCCTTACGAGCAGTACTTC	CASSLSGPYEQYF